This T cell receptor (beta chain) was identified during a study of shared clonotypes between healthy human individuals. V trimming: 6 bases; J trimming: 0 bases; junction bases outside the gene matches: 14. The CDR3 is 17 amino acids. From germline, CDR1 is SQVTM and CDR2 ANQGSEA. Clones were read by immunoSEQ multiplex PCR, and TCRdb kept only the in-frame ones, dropping some. The sample has 2 million or so clones, roughly 94% seen once. The rearrangement links TRBV29-1 to TRBJ2-1; 7 nucleotides line up with TRBD2. The sequenced sample consisted of naive CD4+ T cells sorted from blood. The subset here: CD45RA+ positively selected. The origin of this receptor is a man aged 18 to 29 in good health. The CDR3 nucleotides read TGCAGCGTCCCTGAAAGGGGAGGGGACGGCTCCTACAATGAGCAGTTCTTC. It yields the protein CSVPERGGDGSYNEQFF.